Each of the 30 T cell receptor beta chains below was sequenced from the same sample in a study of T-cell memory formation after mild COVID-19. One entry per CDR3 protein, called by TCRdb with MiXCR from the 5' RACE reads. Among some 31,000 distinct CDR3 sequences, roughly 12% were seen once, and the ten largest hold roughly 15%. Source material: PBMCs or a T cell subset sorted from them (not recorded which). These receptor sequences come from an adult woman who had mild COVID-19 (a few samples of this study predate the infection). Cell type and time point are not known.

This clonotype was seen many times. As DNA, the CDR3 is TGTGCCAGCAGCCAATACACGAACACTGAAGCTTTCTTT. Protein sequence: CASSQYTNTEAFF. This chain uses TRBV7-9 with TRBJ1-1; the D is unclear. The CDR3 runs to 13 residues. The germline V gene encodes CDR1 SEHNR and CDR2 FQNEAQ (reference sequence). Trimming left V 5 bases short and J 1 base short, with 8 bases between. Variable domain in full (rest from reference TRBV7-9 and TRBJ1-1): DTGVSQNPRHKITKRGQNVTFRCDPISEHNRLYWYRQTLGQGPEFLTYFQNEAQLEKSRLLSDRFSAERPKGSFSTLEIQRTEQGDSAMYLCASSQYTNTEAFFGQGTRLTVV.

Many counts were recorded for this clonotype. This chain links TRBV5-4 with TRBJ2-3, with D uncertain. CDR1 SGHNT and CDR2 YYREEE come from the germline V gene (reference sequence). The V gene lost 4 bases and the J gene lost 6 bases, with 12 bases spanning the gap. The CDR3 is made up of 13 amino acids. The CDR3, as DNA: TGTGCCAGCAGCCATCCCCTGGAGGATACGCAGTATTTT. Its translation is CASSHPLEDTQYF.

This clonotype was found many times. V usage is TRBV20-1 and J usage is TRBJ1-2, with 7 nucleotides matching TRBD1. The J segment lost 4 bases and the V segment lost 4 bases, leaving 3 bases of the junction unmatched. CDR1 is DFQATT, CDR2 SNEGSKA, per germline (reference sequence). There are 12 residues in the CDR3. The CDR3 bases are TGCAGTGCTAACAGGGGCAGCTATGGCTACACCTTC. The encoded protein is CSANRGSYGYTF.

This chain links TRBV7-2 with TRBJ2-7, with 8 positions matching TRBD1. The trim removed 3 bases at V and 3 bases at J, leaving 4 bases unmatched. The CDR3 covers 14 residues. Germline lookup yields CDR1 SGHTA and CDR2 FQGNSA. CDR3 amino acids: CASSFTGGNYEQYF. DNA of the CDR3: TGTGCCAGCAGCTTTACAGGGGGGAACTACGAGCAGTACTTC.

This clonotype has a count of ten or more. This sequence joins TRBV12-3 or TRBV12-4 and TRBJ2-7; 7 bases match TRBD1. The length of the CDR3 is 16 residues. Trimming removed 6 bases from V and 0 bases from J; junction bases left unmatched: 11. The CDR3 protein is CASSDTGAGRSYEQYF. The CDR3 DNA is TGTGCCAGCAGCGATACAGGGGCCGGTCGCTCCTACGAGCAGTACTTC.

This sequence joins TRBV3-1 and TRBJ2-7; no definite D call. V was pared by 1 base and J by 5 bases, with 6 bases between. Germline assignment: CDR1 LGHDT and CDR2 YNNKEL (reference sequence). This CDR3 has 12 amino acids. CDR3 nucleotides: TGTGCCAGCAGCCAAGTCAGTAACGAGCAGTACTTC. Its translation: CASSQVSNEQYF.

This clonotype was found once. The V gene is TRBV4-1, the J gene TRBJ2-1; 9 positions match TRBD2. With 3 bases clipped from V and 10 bases from J, the junction kept 1 base outside the gene matches. CDR1 and CDR2 from the germline V gene are MGHRA and YSYEKL. The CDR3 covers 12 residues. The CDR3 loop is CASSHTSGEQFF. Here the CDR3 DNA reads TGCGCCAGCAGCCACACTAGCGGGGAGCAGTTCTTC.

In its sample, this clonotype was seen many times. The chain links TRBV2 to TRBJ2-2; TRBD2 aligns across 8 bases. V shed 7 bases, J shed 7 bases, and the junction held 11 bases outside the gene matches. Germline loops: CDR1 SNHLY, CDR2 FYNNEI. The CDR3 sequence is 15 residues long. The CDR3 DNA is TGTGCCAGCATCACGGGGGGACTAGGGAACGGGGAGCTGTTTTTT. Its protein product is CASITGGLGNGELFF.

This clonotype was counted many times. The chain uses TRBV20-1 and TRBJ2-1; maybe TRBD1 (6 bases). The CDR3 is 15 amino acids. With 2 bases removed from V and 7 bases from J, the gap between germline ends came to 18 bases. Per the germline V gene, CDR1 is DFQATT and CDR2 is SNEGSKA (reference sequence). The CDR3 bases are TGCAGTGCTAGACCCGACCCCAGGGGTAGGAATGAGCAGTTCTTC. Protein: CSARPDPRGRNEQFF.

A word on this clonotype: One junction end does not reproduce the germline sequence, and a read error may be involved. The chain links TRBV18 to TRBJ2-5; D might be TRBD2 (6 bases). This CDR3 has 15 residues. Germline V lookup: CDR1 KGHSH, CDR2 LQKENI. The CDR3 coding sequence is TGTGCCAGCTCACCAAACTGGGGACTCTCGGAGACCAAGTACTTC. Its translation: CASSPNWGLSETKYF.

This clonotype was recorded many times. The chain has TRBV7-9 and TRBJ2-1, with a possible D match to TRBD2 (6 bases). This CDR3 comprises 16 residues. Per germline, CDR1 SEHNR and CDR2 FQNEAQ (reference sequence). V shed 6 bases and J shed 7 bases, with 22 bases lying between them. The DNA of the CDR3 is TGTGCCAGCAGACTTCCATCCAAGGAGGGAAGGAATGAGCAGTTCTTC. This sequence encodes CASRLPSKEGRNEQFF.

At least ten counts were recorded for this clonotype. This chain links TRBV4-1 with TRBJ1-1; TRBD1 agrees at 10 bases. The CDR3 has 15 residues. V shed 1 base and J 4 bases; nucleotides not matched to a gene: 3. Germline lookup yields CDR1 MGHRA and CDR2 YSYEKL. The chain's CDR3 is CASSQVGTGVTEAFF. In DNA, the CDR3 is TGCGCCAGCAGCCAAGTCGGGACAGGGGTCACTGAAGCTTTCTTT.

This clonotype was seen repeatedly, ten times or more. The chain joins TRBV7-3 to TRBJ2-2, with a tentative D call TRBD1 (6 bases). This CDR3 is 15 amino acids long. Germline CDR1 and CDR2: SGHTA and FQGTGA. V was trimmed by 5 bases and J by 7 bases, leaving 17 bases between them. Here the CDR3 reads CASSPGQKPIGELFF. The CDR3 region has the DNA TGTGCCAGCAGCCCCGGACAGAAGCCTATCGGGGAGCTGTTTTTT.

This clonotype was observed at least ten times. The chain links TRBV9 to TRBJ1-2; D is perhaps TRBD1 (5 bases). V was cut by 0 bases and J by 3 bases, with 6 bases left in between. Germline V CDR1 and CDR2: SGDLS, YYNGEE. The CDR3 sequence is 13 residues long. CDR3 loop: CASSVGGHYGYTF. The CDR3 nucleotides are TGTGCCAGCAGCGTAGGGGGACACTATGGCTACACCTTC.

The chain uses TRBV20-1 and TRBJ2-7; no firm D call. Germline V gene data show CDR1 as DFQATT and CDR2 as SNEGSKA (reference sequence). The V end was cut by 6 bases, the J end by 7 bases, with 16 bases between. The CDR3 runs to 12 residues. The CDR3 coding sequence is TGCAGTGCCCCCGGAGAAGCATGGGAGCAGTACTTC. It encodes CSAPGEAWEQYF.

The table lists this clonotype with many counts. V and J are TRBV20-1 and TRBJ1-5; D may be TRBD1 (6 bases). This CDR3 region has 16 residues. Germline values: CDR1 DFQATT, CDR2 SNEGSKA (reference sequence). V dropped 1 base and J dropped 4 bases, with 17 bases sitting between them. This CDR3 reads CSARGSSTTGNQPQHF. The CDR3 DNA follows: TGCAGTGCTAGAGGTTCCTCTACCACAGGGAATCAGCCCCAGCATTTT.

This clonotype was counted ten times or more. The V gene is TRBV6-2 or TRBV6-3, the J gene TRBJ2-1; D is unresolved. The CDR3 totals 16 residues. Germline-derived CDR1 and CDR2 are MNHEY and SVGEGT. Trimming left V 4 bases short and J 2 bases short, with 15 bases between. DNA of the CDR3: TGTGCCAGCAGTTTAGGGCCGGGTGTCCCCTACAATGAGCAGTTCTTC. Its protein is CASSLGPGVPYNEQFF.

Ten or more counts support this clonotype. The V call is TRBV7-9, the J call TRBJ2-3; 10 nucleotides line up with TRBD2. The V gene end was trimmed by 5 bases and the J gene end by 7 bases; junction bases not matched to a gene: 12. The CDR3 contains 16 residues. Per germline, CDR1 SEHNR and CDR2 FQNEAQ (reference sequence). The CDR3 coding sequence is TGTGCCAGCAGCCCCCGTGAGCGGGGGGGACCGAATACGCAGTATTTT. This encodes CASSPRERGGPNTQYF.

There are many counts of this clonotype. The gene calls are TRBV29-1 and TRBJ2-3; weak D call: TRBD2 (5 bases). Germline lookup yields CDR1 SQVTM and CDR2 ANQGSEA. Trimming stripped 3 bases from V and 2 bases from J, with 12 bases between. The CDR3 spans 14 residues. In DNA form, the CDR3 reads TGCAGCGTTGATACCCGCGGGTCCACAGATACGCAGTATTTT. Protein sequence: CSVDTRGSTDTQYF.

At least ten counts were recorded for this clonotype. The rearrangement links TRBV20-1 to TRBJ1-4; a weak D match, TRBD1 (5 bases). This CDR3 has 13 amino acids. V shed 3 bases and J shed 8 bases, with 13 bases lying between them. CDR1 is DFQATT and CDR2 is SNEGSKA in the germline V gene (reference sequence). CDR3 DNA sequence: TGCAGTGCTAGTGGGGGGATTGGGGAAAAACTGTTTTTT. Encoded protein: CSASGGIGEKLFF.

This clonotype was detected many times. The chain employs TRBV7-9 and TRBJ2-7; no clear D. The CDR3 has 11 residues. The germline V gene encodes CDR1 SEHNR and CDR2 FQNEAQ (reference sequence). Trimming took off 4 bases at V and 8 bases at J, with 9 bases between the two ends. The CDR3 sequence is CASSSQTQQYF. The CDR3 DNA is TGTGCCAGCAGCTCACAGACACAGCAGTACTTC. Full variable domain (outside the CDR3, taken from reference TRBV7-9 and TRBJ2-7): DTGVSQNPRHKITKRGQNVTFRCDPISEHNRLYWYRQTLGQGPEFLTYFQNEAQLEKSRLLSDRFSAERPKGSFSTLEIQRTEQGDSAMYLCASSSQTQQYFGPGTRLTVT.

This clonotype was counted ten times or more. The chain carries TRBV12-3 or TRBV12-4 and TRBJ1-1, with a possible D match to TRBD1 (5 bases). CDR3 length equals 15 residues. V was clipped by 4 bases and J by 8 bases, with 20 bases between them. DNA for the CDR3: TGTGCCAGCAGTTCCCCCTCGACAGCCCGGAAGGAAGCTTTCTTT. It translates to CASSSPSTARKEAFF.

This clonotype was seen at least ten times. The chain links TRBV20-1 to TRBJ1-5, with D tentatively TRBD1 (5 bases). This CDR3 region has 14 residues. Germline loops: CDR1 DFQATT, CDR2 SNEGSKA (reference sequence). Between the trimmed V and J ends, which lost 6 bases and 4 bases, there was a span of 16 bases. CDR3: CSALPLAGNQPQHF. The CDR3 nucleotides are TGCAGTGCCCTCCCACTCGCAGGGAATCAGCCCCAGCATTTT.

This clonotype was found many times. This chain joins TRBV5-6 and TRBJ2-5; either TRBD1 or TRBD2 may supply D (5 bases each). This CDR3 spans 15 amino acids. The germline gives CDR1 SGHDT, CDR2 YYEEEE. The ends were cut back, 1 base at V and 1 base at J, with 11 bases in the middle. In DNA form, the CDR3 reads TGTGCCAGCAGCTTGTTGGGGACCTCCCAAGAGACCCAGTACTTC. Amino acid sequence: CASSLLGTSQETQYF.

In this sample, this clonotype turned up many times. This rearrangement joins TRBV6-2 or TRBV6-3 to TRBJ2-2; D is possibly TRBD1 (5 bases). The CDR3 has 17 residues. V shed 4 bases and J shed 1 base, with 16 bases lying between them. CDR1 is MNHEY, CDR2 SVGEGT, per germline. The CDR3 DNA is TGTGCCAGCAGTTCACCCCTGGGGCTTCTGAACACCGGGGAGCTGTTTTTT. Residues: CASSSPLGLLNTGELFF.

This clonotype was picked up many times. The chain joins TRBV20-1 to TRBJ1-2; 7 bases agree with TRBD1. CDR1 and CDR2 from the germline V gene are DFQATT and SNEGSKA (reference sequence). The CDR3 runs 13 residues. V dropped 8 bases and J dropped 3; count of bases not matched to a gene: 9. The CDR3 sequence: CSTLSTGDYGYTF. In DNA, the CDR3 is TGCAGTACGCTCTCCACAGGGGACTATGGCTACACCTTC.

This clonotype was recorded many times. V gene TRBV18 combines with J gene TRBJ2-3; no reliable D call. The CDR3 is 15 residues long. Germline CDR1 is KGHSH and CDR2 is LQKENI. The ends were cut back, 3 bases at V and 0 bases at J, with 10 bases in the middle. The CDR3 DNA reads TGTGCCAGCTCACCCAACAGCCAAAGCACAGATACGCAGTATTTT. It is translated as CASSPNSQSTDTQYF. The entire variable domain, with the rest obtained from reference TRBV18 and TRBJ2-3, is as follows: NAGVMQNPRHLVRRRGQEARLRCSPMKGHSHVYWYRQLPEEGLKFMVYLQKENIIDESGMPKERFSAEFPKEGPSILRIQQVVRGDSAAYFCASSPNSQSTDTQYFGPGTRLTVL.

The table lists this clonotype with many counts. V gene TRBV25-1 combines with J gene TRBJ1-1, with D unclear. Germline V gives CDR1 MGHDK, CDR2 SYGVNS. This CDR3 contains 14 residues. V shed 3 bases and J shed 4 bases, with 12 bases lying between them. This CDR3 reads CASSDRESGTEAFF. Here the CDR3 DNA reads TGTGCCAGCAGTGACCGAGAGTCGGGCACTGAAGCTTTCTTT.

In its sample, this clonotype was seen many times. The rearrangement uses TRBV7-9 and TRBJ1-2, with D possibly being TRBD1 (5 bases). V lost 0 bases, J lost 7 bases, and 6 bases lay in between. The CDR3 has 12 amino acids. Germline V CDR1 and CDR2: SEHNR, FQNEAQ (reference sequence). CDR3 residues: CASSLAGGGYTF. CDR3 sequence (DNA): TGTGCCAGCAGCTTAGCCGGGGGTGGCTACACCTTC.

There are a few counts of this clonotype. V is TRBV28 and J is TRBJ1-2, with D uncertain. In germline, CDR1 is MDHEN, CDR2 SYDVKM. The CDR3 is 16 amino acids. With 5 bases removed from V and 5 bases from J, the gap between germline ends came to 21 bases. CDR3 sequence: CASSNSVAAWLYGYTF. The CDR3 DNA follows: TGTGCCAGCAGTAATTCCGTAGCTGCCTGGTTGTATGGCTACACCTTC.